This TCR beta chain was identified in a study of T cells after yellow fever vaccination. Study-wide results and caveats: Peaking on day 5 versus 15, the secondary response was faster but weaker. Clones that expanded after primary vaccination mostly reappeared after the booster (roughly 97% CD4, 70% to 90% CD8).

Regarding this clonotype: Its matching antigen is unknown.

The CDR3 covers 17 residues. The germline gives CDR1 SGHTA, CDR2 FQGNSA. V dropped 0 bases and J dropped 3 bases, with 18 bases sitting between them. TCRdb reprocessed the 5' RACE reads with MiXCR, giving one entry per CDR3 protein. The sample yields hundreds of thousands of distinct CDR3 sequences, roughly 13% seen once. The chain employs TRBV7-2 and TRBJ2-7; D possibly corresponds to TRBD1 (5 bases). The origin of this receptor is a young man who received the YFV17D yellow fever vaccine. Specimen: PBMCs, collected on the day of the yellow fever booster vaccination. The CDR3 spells CASSLAVGRVGFYEQYF. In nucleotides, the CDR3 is TGTGCCAGCAGCTTAGCGGTCGGCAGGGTTGGGTTCTACGAGCAGTACTTC.